This T cell receptor beta chain came from a study of response to subunit inactivated influenza vaccine (dated by TCRdb to 2016 to 2019). In the study overall: Deep quantitative profiling of the T cell receptor repertoire was used in the study to follow responses to a trivalent subunit inactivated influenza vaccine. Study-wide findings and limitations: The authors suggested that each seasonal influenza vaccination may recruit only a limited number of new T cells.

Library generation was performed with RT-PCR. Instrument used: Illumina HiSeq 2500. TCRdb trimmed public reads at Q25 via fastp, called clones via MiXCR and kept in-frame beta chains. Rows matching on CDR3 protein sequence are summarized as one entry with the most common DNA and genes. The sample profile shows approximately 500,000 distinct CDR3 sequences; around 25% of them were found once. The ten most abundant clones make up 2.8% of the sample. A note on this clonotype: No cognate antigen has been identified for it. Within one base of it there is no much larger clone, and no base qualities were kept.

The same sample was also used in a study of T cells expressing NK-cell markers. From that second study: The TCR beta cDNA libraries were made using 5'RACE template switching, a step that added both a universal primer site and unique molecular identifiers. TCR beta-chain repertoires were profiled in sorted CD3+CD56+NKG2C+, CD3+CD56+NKG2C- and CD3+CD56-NKG2C+ T-cell subsets from fewer than 10 donors. Among the eight sequenced donors, only one was HCMV-seronegative, while the other seven were HCMV-seropositive. To restrict sorting to alphabetaTCR-expressing T cells, an anti-gammadeltaTCR antibody was added in several experiments. For more than 5 donors, the dominant CD3+CD56+NKG2C+ clonotypes were among the top 10 CD8+ clonotypes and accounted for 1.0-7.0% of CD8+ T cells. Those dominant clonotypes were again the most abundant among CD3+CD56-NKG2C+ cells in a few donors, at roughly 28.3-60.1%. It remained unclear whether the expanded NKG2C-expressing T cell clones were specific for HCMV antigens. The eight sequenced donors were randomly selected healthy volunteers, three men and five women. A commercial ELISA kit detecting HCMV-specific IgG in serum was used to determine HCMV serostatus. Peripheral blood mononuclear cells were isolated from blood by Ficoll density gradient centrifugation. Using Miltenyi isolation kits, CD4+ and CD8+ T cells were isolated from PBMC through magnetic immunoseparation. Synthesis of cDNA was primed from the TCR beta constant segment and was followed by two consecutive PCR amplification steps. Libraries were sequenced as 2 x 150 bp reads on Illumina HiSeq 2000/2500, MiSeq or NextSeq. MIGEC was used to demultiplex reads and group the reads by UMI, and MiTCR was used to assemble and quantify clonotypes. Only TCR cDNA sequences supported by at least two reads were kept to exclude erroneous sequences. The tcR package was used for downstream repertoire analysis, and clonotypes were matched across fractions by CDR3 nucleotide sequence plus V segment. Antigen specificity was annotated against VDJdb with VDJmatch, allowing one amino acid substitution in CDR3.

The source was CD4+ T cells sorted from PBMCs, collected roughly 13 days after vaccination. This TCR derives from a man aged 50 to 60 who received an inactivated influenza vaccine. Donor details come from another sample of the same person, matched by shared clones.

The nucleotides are TGTGCCAGCAGCCCCCGGCCCGGACCGCGTACCACAGATACGCAGTATTTT. This yields the protein CASSPRPGPRTTDTQYF. Recombination joined TRBV11-2 with TRBJ2-3; the D gene remains uncertain. V lost 5 bases and J lost 2 bases; the stretch between them is 20 bases long. As encoded in the germline V gene, CDR1 is SGHAT while CDR2 is FQNNGV. The CDR3 goes from the cysteine to the phenylalanine over 17 residues. Solely the CDR3 DNA is kept, with 51 bases framed from the first base.